This TCR beta chain was captured by sequencing in a study of control samples from healthy donors and cancer patients. The CDR3 loop spans 12 amino acids. Germline CDR1 and CDR2: SGHRS and YFSETQ. Deletions cut 8 bases from V and 0 bases from J, with 9 bases between. The protocol was immunoSEQ multiplex PCR, while the TCRdb copy is restricted to in-frame clones and leaves out a portion. The table has 200,000 or so clones, roughly nine tenths seen once; the top ten hold 1.5% to 2%. What was sequenced was blood. This clonotype was obtained from a man aged 25-40 years in good health. This chain connects TRBV5-1 to TRBJ2-7, with unresolved D. The CDR3 loop reads CASQDTSYEQYF. The CDR3 DNA reads TGCGCCAGTCAAGACACCTCCTACGAGCAGTACTTC.